The rows below give T cell receptor beta chains drawn from one sample of a study of blood T cell repertoires in COVID-19. Profiling relied on immunoSEQ multiplex PCR, and the TCRdb table lists in-frame clones only, not all of them. Counted here are about 140,000 clones, more than 80% occurring once; the ten biggest clones make up 1.5% to 2%. Input material: PBMCs or T cells enriched from blood (not recorded which). These receptors were taken from a woman aged 18-35 years who had been exposed to COVID-19. The conserved cysteine and the conserved F or W are not part of the CDR3 here.

v_call cdr3_aa
TRBV7-7 ASSPRLARYNEQF
TRBV19 ASGTGWGYT
TRBV30 AWSPPGQGASGYT
TRBV4-3 ASSQDLDREVGEKLF
TRBV7-2 ASSLDRSSQPQH
TRBV10-3 AIRSGTGDTQY
TRBV11-2 ASSPGTHNEQF
TRBV28 ASNQGATDTQY
TRBV3-1/TRBV3-2 ASSQVKDRPNEKLF
TRBV21-1 ASSKALTGSGELF
TRBV5-6 ASSLRGTEAF
TRBV5-1 ASSPGGHLTDTQY
TRBV7-9 ASSRRPDYGYT
TRBV6-5 ASSYSHGRAYEQY
TRBV5-1 ASSLGASGIQETQY
TRBV2 ASIGLGSYEQY
TRBV7-8 ASSPRTGGNTIY
TRBV5-6 ASSFGLNNSPLH
TRBV7-3 ASSPRSGGANVLT
TRBV11-2 ASSALSPSLAKNIQY
TRBV19 ASSPFSGGPYNEQF
TRBV3-1/TRBV3-2 ASSQTTGLSNQPQH